The sequence of this TCR beta chain was determined in a study of human T cells and chemical hapten exposure (dated by TCRdb to the early 2020s). Concerning the study at large: For sensitization, 2% DPC in acetone was applied to a 2 cm by 2 cm area of upper inner arm skin. Weekly therapeutic DPC doses were additionally applied to the scalp of patients throughout the roughly 23-week study period. Patch tests used Finn chambers with 0.01% DPC on the upper back, scored after 6 days by International Contact Dermatitis Research Group standards. The patient cohort, mostly female, included alopecia areata with under or over 50% scalp involvement, alopecia totalis and alopecia universalis. The libraries were sequenced as a pool, and the TCR yield per sample differed mostly because of small variations in library volumes within the pool. The study tracked peripheral blood TCR repertoire changes in vivo during primary and secondary sensitization to the hapten diphenylcyclopropenone (DPC) in alopecia patients. Blood was sampled from patients pre-sensitization (week 0) and at 2, 6 and about 24 weeks after DPC sensitization. Around 30 alopecia patients provided blood for TCR sequencing at one to four time points (pre-sensitization, 2, 6 and 24 weeks). Broader findings and caveats from the paper: No change with DPC sensitization was found in the number of TCRs above 1 in 1000 frequency, and no evidence of global repertoire structure alterations was found. After repeated subsampling, the strength of the expansion versus patch-test correlation and the threshold at which it became significant changed. Expanded TCRs formed significantly more large CDR3 similarity clusters than pre-sensitization or healthy control sets, consistent with antigen-driven responses. All patients had alopecia, a presumed autoimmune disease, so their immune response might differ from that of healthy individuals. Patch test score was positively correlated with the number of PT1 expanded TCRs, with significance at thresholds 8, 16 and 32 but not at 4.

What this sample's time point label stands for: patch test 1, 2 weeks after DPC sensitization. Reading the label with the study, this specimen's treatment or condition is: therapeutic diphenylcyclopropenone sensitization with weekly scalp DPC. At each patch-test visit, blood was drawn before the patch test was applied. Eligible patients were aged 18 to 70, diagnosed with alopecia, deemed suitable for DPC therapy, and excluded if pregnant. Total RNA was extracted from unfractionated whole blood collected in Tempus Blood RNA tubes. The germline V gene (reference sequence) yields LGHDT for CDR1 and YNNKEL for CDR2. V is clipped by 2 bases and J by 5 bases, and the sequence between their germline boundaries is 10 bases long. Measured from the cysteine to the phenylalanine, the CDR3 is 13 residues long. Kept here is only the CDR3 DNA, which spans 39 bases and is read in frame from base 1. The library was obtained by RACE. Sequencing was carried out with a NextSeq 500. Library preparation attached unique molecular identifiers to individual cDNA molecules for quantitative, reproducible TCR counting. Each blood RNA sample was used to sequence both TCR alpha and TCR beta chains. The authors' pipeline ran thus. The median number of TCRs per sample was roughly 98,000, ranging from roughly 23,224 to 690,600. V, J and CDR3 annotation of the TCR reads was performed with the Decombinator software suite. For the PS versus PT1 abundance plots, all samples were subsampled to the same number of TCRs (28,000). TCRs were defined as expanded if absent before sensitization and observed at least eight times at the 2-week time point. TCRdb applied fastp at Q25 and MiXCR to the public reads, then kept only in-frame beta chains. All rows with the same CDR3 protein become a single entry with the most common DNA and genes. The V and J calls and clone size are TCRdb's, not the authors'. Across this sample there are some 350,000 distinct CDR3 sequences, with under 8% seen only once. Approximately 8% of the sample comes from the top ten.

This clonotype has only a few counts. Its antigen specificity is not known. No quality values exist for individual bases; no much larger clone is one base distant. The TCR originated in a woman under 30 with alopecia areata. Some clones in this sample may be carry-over from other donors' samples. This receptor chain uses TRBV3-1 and TRBJ2-7; matching of 7 bases hints at TRBD2 as the D gene. This sample comprised whole blood, obtained in connection with sensitization to the hapten diphenylcyclopropenone (DPC). The DNA sequence is as follows: TGTGCCAGCAGCCAAAGGGGGGGGAACGAGCAGTACTTC. Its translation is CASSQRGGNEQYF.